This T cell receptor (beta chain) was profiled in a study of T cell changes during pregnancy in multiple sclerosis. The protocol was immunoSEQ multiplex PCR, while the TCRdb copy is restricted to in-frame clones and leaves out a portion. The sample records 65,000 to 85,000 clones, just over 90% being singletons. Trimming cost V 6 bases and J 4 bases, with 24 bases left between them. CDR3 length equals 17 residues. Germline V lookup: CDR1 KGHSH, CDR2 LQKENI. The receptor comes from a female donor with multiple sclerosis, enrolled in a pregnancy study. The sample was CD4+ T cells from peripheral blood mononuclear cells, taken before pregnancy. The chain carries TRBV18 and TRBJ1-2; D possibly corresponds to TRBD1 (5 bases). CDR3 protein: CASSPGSEELGSYGYTF. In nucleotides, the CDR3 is TGTGCCAGCTCGCCAGGGTCAGAAGAGCTCGGGAGCTATGGCTACACCTTC.